These 22 T cell receptor beta chains share one sample of origin, sequenced in a study of neoadjuvant anti-PD-1 for oral cavity cancer. TCRdb keeps only in-frame clones here, not all; method: immunoSEQ multiplex PCR. There are 75,000 or so clones in the sample; about four fifths occur only once, and 2.5% to 3.5% lies in the top ten. The starting material was PBMCs, obtained before nivolumab (anti-PD-1) treatment. The receptors derive from a person between 40 and 80 years old with oral cavity squamous cell carcinoma.

The chain recombines TRBV11-2 with TRBJ2-7; 9 positions agree with TRBD2. Germline V lookup: CDR1 SGHAT, CDR2 FQNNGV. The CDR3 sequence is 14 residues long. Trimming took 5 bases from V and 4 from J; bases not matched to a gene: 6. In DNA form, the CDR3 reads TGTGCCAGCAGCCAACTAGCGGGTTTATACGAGCAGTACTTC. It codes for CASSQLAGLYEQYF.

The chain recombines TRBV2 with TRBJ2-5, with D unresolved. Germline V gene sequence: CDR1 SNHLY, CDR2 FYNNEI. The length of the CDR3 is 11 residues. V dropped 5 bases and J dropped 5 bases, with 6 bases sitting between them. CDR3 nucleotides: TGTGCCAGCAGTAGGCTCGAGACCCAGTACTTC. As protein: CASSRLETQYF. Together with reference TRBV2 and TRBJ2-5, the CDR3 gives the full variable domain: EPEVTQTPSHQVTQMGQEVILRCVPISNHLYFYWYRQILGQKVEFLVSFYNNEISEKSEIFDDQFSVERPDGSNFTLKIRSTKLEDSAMYFCASSRLETQYFGPGTRLLVL.

This chain connects TRBV6-1 to TRBJ2-3; 11 nucleotides agree with TRBD2. Germline V gene lookup returns CDR1 MNHNS and CDR2 SASEGT. J gave up 1 base and V 4 bases, and 4 bases lay outside the gene matches. This CDR3 has 16 residues. CDR3 residues: CASSGLSGRGTDTQYF. CDR3 coding DNA: TGTGCCAGCAGTGGACTTAGCGGGAGGGGCACAGATACGCAGTATTTT.

The chain joins TRBV4-1 to TRBJ2-7, with 9 bases matching TRBD1. Trimming at V came to 1 base and at J to 5 bases, leaving 12 bases not matched to a gene. CDR1 MGHRA and CDR2 YSYEKL come from the germline V gene. The CDR3 extends over 17 amino acids. For the CDR3, the DNA is TGCGCCAGCAGCCAAGTTGGACTCCGGGACAGGGACCACGAGCAGTACTTC. Amino acids: CASSQVGLRDRDHEQYF.

This chain links TRBV14 with TRBJ2-1; D is undetermined. The CDR3 totals 12 residues. The germline V and J ends were trimmed by 0 bases and 13 bases, with 10 bases remaining between them. Looked up from germline, CDR1 is SGHDN and CDR2 is FVKESK. This CDR3 is CASSQDRHLQFF. CDR3 DNA: TGTGCCAGCAGCCAAGACCGACACCTCCAGTTCTTC.

The chain combines TRBV7-9 with TRBJ2-2, with D possibly being TRBD2 (5 bases). Germline lookup yields CDR1 SEHNR and CDR2 FQNEAQ (reference sequence). Deletions cut 7 bases from V and 6 bases from J, with 12 bases between. CDR3 size: 13 residues. The CDR3 region is CASKEVDAGELFF. CDR3 bases: TGTGCCAGCAAGGAGGTCGACGCCGGGGAGCTGTTTTTT.

This chain uses TRBV2 with TRBJ2-5, with a possible D match to TRBD2 (5 bases). The germline V gene encodes CDR1 SNHLY and CDR2 FYNNEI. The V end lost 1 base, the J end lost 1 base, and 13 bases lay between the germline ends. The length of the CDR3 is 16 residues. The CDR3 DNA is TGTGCCAGCAGTGAAGGAGGGCAGCTAACCCAAGAGACCCAGTACTTC. As protein: CASSEGGQLTQETQYF.

V and J are TRBV7-2 and TRBJ1-1; D gene uncertain. Trimming cost V 5 bases and J 0 bases, with 13 bases left between them. The CDR3 totals 15 residues. Germline loops: CDR1 SGHTA, CDR2 FQGNSA. The CDR3 nucleotides read TGTGCCAGCAGCGTATCCGGGCCTCTGAACACTGAAGCTTTCTTT. Translation gives CASSVSGPLNTEAFF.

This clone is a singleton in its sample. The chain is built from TRBV7-2 and TRBJ1-2; D is perhaps TRBD1 (5 bases). With 3 bases removed from V and 8 bases from J, the gap between germline ends came to 22 bases. The CDR3 extends over 16 amino acids. Germline CDR1 and CDR2: SGHTA and FQGNSA. CDR3 sequence (DNA): TGTGCCAGCAGCTTCACCCTAGATGGGGGGGAAGACGGCTACACCTTC. Its protein is CASSFTLDGGEDGYTF.

CDR3 loop: CASIRMRGSEQYF. CDR3 DNA sequence: TGTGCCAGCATAAGAATGAGGGGCTCCGAGCAGTACTTC. This chain uses TRBV7-2 with TRBJ2-7; D possibly matches TRBD1 or TRBD2 (5 bases each). This CDR3 is built from 13 residues. Germline V lookup: CDR1 SGHTA, CDR2 FQGNSA. V gave up 7 bases and J gave up 6 bases, with 16 bases separating them.

The rearrangement links TRBV10-1 to TRBJ2-1, with TRBD2 matching over 9 bases. J was trimmed by 14 bases and V by 3 bases; bases with no gene match: 8. The CDR3 has 13 residues. CDR1 WNHNN and CDR2 SYGVQD come from the germline V gene (reference sequence). This chain's CDR3 is CASSDGGLAGEFF. The CDR3 DNA is TGCGCCAGCAGTGACGGAGGGTTAGCGGGAGAGTTCTTC.

The chain uses TRBV5-4 and TRBJ1-2; 8 bases align to TRBD1. The CDR3 runs to 14 residues. With 3 bases clipped from V and 4 bases from J, the junction kept 5 bases outside the gene matches. CDR1 and CDR2 (germline): SGHNT, YYREEE (reference sequence). The CDR3 reads CASSWGQDGYGYTF. In DNA form, the CDR3 reads TGTGCCAGCAGCTGGGGACAGGACGGCTATGGCTACACCTTC.

This clone occurred a few times. The rearrangement joins TRBV7-3 to TRBJ1-4, with D maybe TRBD1 (5 bases). Germline values: CDR1 SGHTA, CDR2 FQGTGA. There are 15 residues in the CDR3. V was pared by 1 base and J by 5 bases, with 11 bases between. CDR3: CASSLRVWGNEKLFF. For the CDR3, the DNA is TGTGCCAGCAGCTTAAGGGTCTGGGGGAATGAAAAACTGTTTTTT.

The chain carries TRBV4-2 and TRBJ2-7; 13 positions match TRBD2. The CDR3 length is 17 residues. With V trimmed by 0 bases and J by 0 bases, 2 bases remained unmatched. The V gene's germline CDR1 is LGHNA and CDR2 YNFKEQ. The chain's CDR3 is CASSQDGTSGNSYEQYF. In DNA, the CDR3 is TGTGCCAGCAGCCAAGACGGGACTAGCGGGAACTCCTACGAGCAGTACTTC.

The J gene is TRBJ1-1, the V gene TRBV5-1; TRBD1 might be the D (5 bases). V dropped 4 bases and J dropped 5 bases, with 18 bases sitting between them. This CDR3 is built from 15 residues. Germline V gives CDR1 SGHRS, CDR2 YFSETQ. The CDR3 loop is CASSRDFSSRTEAFF. DNA of the CDR3: TGCGCCAGCAGCAGGGACTTTTCATCGAGGACTGAAGCTTTCTTT.

The chain carries TRBV2 and TRBJ1-2; no clear D. CDR3 length: 11 amino acids. Germline CDR1 and CDR2: SNHLY and FYNNEI. V lost 6 bases and J 8 bases, leaving 10 bases between the germline ends. CDR3 protein: CASSPRVGYTF. The CDR3 nucleotides read TGTGCCAGCAGCCCGAGGGTGGGCTACACCTTC.

A note on this clone: Other DNA sequences in the sample encode the same CDR3. The V gene is TRBV5-1, the J gene TRBJ2-1; 7 bases map to TRBD2. The germline gives CDR1 SGHRS, CDR2 YFSETQ. V was pared by 0 bases and J by 0 bases, with 3 bases of the junction left unmatched. CDR3 length equals 16 residues. The CDR3 sequence is CASSLASGGSYNEQFF. In nucleotides, the CDR3 is TGCGCCAGCAGCTTGGCCTCGGGAGGCTCCTACAATGAGCAGTTCTTC.

The V and J genes are TRBV29-1 and TRBJ2-5; possible D gene TRBD1, 6 bases. CDR1 and CDR2 (germline): SQVTM, ANQGSEA. The CDR3 is 15 residues long. V was shortened by 3 bases and J by 1 base, with 15 bases between the two germline ends. CDR3 DNA sequence: TGCAGCGTTGAGGGGTACAGGGCTTTCCAAGAGACCCAGTACTTC. As protein: CSVEGYRAFQETQYF.

This clone was observed a handful of times. The rearrangement links TRBV5-6 to TRBJ2-5; possibly TRBD1 for D (6 bases). The germline V and J ends were trimmed by 4 bases and 5 bases, with 21 bases remaining between them. Germline assignment: CDR1 SGHDT and CDR2 YYEEEE. This CDR3 is 16 amino acids long. CDR3: CASSGRRRTARETQYF. The CDR3 DNA follows: TGTGCCAGCAGCGGAAGACGGCGGACAGCGCGGGAGACCCAGTACTTC.

The V gene is TRBV6-1, the J gene TRBJ2-1; TRBD2 matches at 10 bases. After removal of 6 bases from V and 4 bases from J, the junction contained 6 bases not matched to a gene. CDR1 is MNHNS and CDR2 is SASEGT in the germline V gene. The CDR3 has 15 residues. This CDR3 is CASRSTSGDYNEQFF. DNA of the CDR3: TGTGCCAGCAGAAGTACTAGCGGGGATTACAATGAGCAGTTCTTC.

In the case of this clone: No conserved phenylalanine or tryptophan is present at the end of the CDR3, so a read error is the likely explanation. The DNA is omitted, as the CDR3 cannot be located on it reliably, and the CDR3 follows TCRdb's listing. This sequence joins TRBV6-7 and TRBJ1-4; whether TRBD1, the table's D call, matches the DNA was not checked. TRBV6-7 is noted as an ORF with a role that remains uncertain. From its first to its last residue, the CDR3 has 11 amino acids. CDR3 protein: CASSCPDRRRS.

J is TRBJ1-4 and V is TRBV2, with 7 bases aligning to TRBD1. Trimming at V came to 7 bases and at J to 4 bases, leaving 9 bases not matched to a gene. This CDR3 spans 15 amino acids. Looked up from germline, CDR1 is SNHLY and CDR2 is FYNNEI. CDR3 sequence reads: CASNGEGADNEKLFF. The CDR3 nucleotides are TGTGCCAGCAACGGCGAGGGGGCCGATAATGAAAAACTGTTTTTT.